The entry that follows covers one TCR beta chain sequence. Losses at the gene ends were 10 bases for V and 5 bases for J; bases not matched to a gene: 7. Germline V CDR1 and CDR2: WSHSY, SAAADI. This CDR3 spans 14 amino acids. The source of the sample is a study of blood T cell repertoires in COVID-19. About the research overall: COVID-19 samples collected from the United States, Italy and Spain covered acute and convalescent phases. T cells, B-cell-depleted T cells, or PBMCs provided the cDNA or gDNA that served as material.

The assay was immunoSEQ multiplex PCR, and TCRdb's table has in-frame clones only and misses some. The table lists some 160,000 clones, more than 80% of them singletons. Sequencing was done on a sample of peripheral blood. The chain uses TRBV10-2 and TRBJ2-1, with 11 bases matching TRBD2. This clonotype was obtained from a man aged 55 to 70 with acute or convalescent COVID-19. This chain's CDR3 is CATGGTSGNNEQFF. Here the CDR3 DNA reads TGCGCCACCGGGGGGACTAGCGGCAACAATGAGCAGTTCTTC.